This T cell receptor beta chain was retrieved from a study of cytomegalovirus exposure and HLA in healthy donors. Overall study results and limits: The study listed approximately 170 cytomegalovirus-associated TCR beta chains.

Data came from immunoSEQ multiplex PCR; TCRdb stores just in-frame clones and leaves some out. The sample carries approximately 110,000 clones, approximately 91% recorded once. This clone was seen a handful of times. Its antigen is not identified. Losses at the gene ends were 3 bases for V and 4 bases for J; bases not matched to a gene: 2. The germline V gene has CDR1 GTSNPN and CDR2 SVGIG (reference sequence). The CDR3 runs to 12 residues. The gene calls are TRBV30 and TRBJ2-7; 8 bases align to TRBD2. The receptor comes from a woman between 18 and 30 years old in good health and CMV-seronegative. The specimen was PBMCs. The CDR3 sequence is CAWRGLGYEQYF. The CDR3 DNA sequence: TGTGCCTGGAGGGGACTAGGGTACGAGCAGTACTTC.